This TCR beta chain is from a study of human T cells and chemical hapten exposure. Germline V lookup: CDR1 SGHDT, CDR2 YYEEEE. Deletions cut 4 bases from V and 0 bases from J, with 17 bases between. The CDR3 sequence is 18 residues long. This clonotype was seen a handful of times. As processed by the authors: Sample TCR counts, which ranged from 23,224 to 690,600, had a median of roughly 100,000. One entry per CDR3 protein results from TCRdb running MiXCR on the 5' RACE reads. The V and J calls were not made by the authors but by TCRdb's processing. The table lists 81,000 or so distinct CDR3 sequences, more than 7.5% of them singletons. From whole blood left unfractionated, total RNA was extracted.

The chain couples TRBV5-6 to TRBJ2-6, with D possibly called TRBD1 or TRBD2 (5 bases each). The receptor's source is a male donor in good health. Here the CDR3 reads CASSLGRGVVSGANVLTF. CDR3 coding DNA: TGTGCCAGCAGCCTGGGTAGAGGGGTAGTCTCTGGGGCCAACGTCCTGACTTTC.